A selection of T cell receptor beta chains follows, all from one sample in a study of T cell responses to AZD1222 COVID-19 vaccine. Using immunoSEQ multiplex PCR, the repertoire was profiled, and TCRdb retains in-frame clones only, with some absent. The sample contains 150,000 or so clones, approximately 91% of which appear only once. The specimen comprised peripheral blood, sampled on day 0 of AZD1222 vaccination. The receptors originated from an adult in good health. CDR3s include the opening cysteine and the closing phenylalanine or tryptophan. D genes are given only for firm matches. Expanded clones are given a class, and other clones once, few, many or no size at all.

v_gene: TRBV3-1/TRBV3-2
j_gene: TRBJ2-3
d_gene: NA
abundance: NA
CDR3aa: CASSQRTDTQYF
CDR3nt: TGTGCCAGCAGCCAAAGGACAGATACGCAGTATTTT

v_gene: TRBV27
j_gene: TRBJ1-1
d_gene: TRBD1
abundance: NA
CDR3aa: CASSFQGQTMNTEAFF
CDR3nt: TGTGCCAGCAGTTTTCAGGGACAGACCATGAACACTGAAGCTTTCTTT

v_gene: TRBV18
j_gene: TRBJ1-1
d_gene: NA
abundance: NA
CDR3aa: CASSPSGGPEAFF
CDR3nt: TGTGCCAGCTCCCCGAGCGGCGGTCCTGAAGCTTTCTTT

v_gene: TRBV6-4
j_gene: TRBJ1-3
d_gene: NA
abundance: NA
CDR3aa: CASIPPAGEGSGNTIYF
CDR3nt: TGTGCCAGCATTCCCCCCGCGGGGGAGGGCTCTGGAAACACCATATATTTT

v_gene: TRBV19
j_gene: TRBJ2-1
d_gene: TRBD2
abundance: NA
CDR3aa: CATQRGGRNEQFF
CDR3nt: TGTGCCACACAGCGGGGGGGCCGCAATGAGCAGTTCTTC

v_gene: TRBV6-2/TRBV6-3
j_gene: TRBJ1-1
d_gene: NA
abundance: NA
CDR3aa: CASSSSDYLTEAFF
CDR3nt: TGTGCCAGCAGTTCCAGTGACTATCTCACTGAAGCTTTCTTT

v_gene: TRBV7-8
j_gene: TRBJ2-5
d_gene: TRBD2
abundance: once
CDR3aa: CASSWVASGRAKLGETQYF
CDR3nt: TGTGCCAGCAGCTGGGTTGCTAGCGGGAGGGCCAAGTTGGGGGAGACCCAGTACTTC

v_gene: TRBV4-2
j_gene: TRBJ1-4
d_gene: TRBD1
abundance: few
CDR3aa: CASSQDFGTGVEKLFF
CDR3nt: TGTGCCAGCAGCCAAGATTTCGGGACAGGGGTGGAAAAACTGTTTTTT

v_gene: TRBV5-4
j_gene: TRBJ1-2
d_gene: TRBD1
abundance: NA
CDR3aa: CASTPDRAYGYTF
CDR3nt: TGTGCCAGCACCCCTGACAGGGCGTATGGCTACACCTTC

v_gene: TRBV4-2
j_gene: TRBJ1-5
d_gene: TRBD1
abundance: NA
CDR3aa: CASSQRYEQGINQPQHF
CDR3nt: TGTGCCAGCAGCCAACGTTACGAACAGGGGATTAATCAGCCCCAGCATTTT

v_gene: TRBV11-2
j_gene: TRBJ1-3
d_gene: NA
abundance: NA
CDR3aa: CASSLEFSGPGNTIYF
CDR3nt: TGTGCCAGCAGCTTAGAGTTTTCGGGACCTGGAAACACCATATATTTT

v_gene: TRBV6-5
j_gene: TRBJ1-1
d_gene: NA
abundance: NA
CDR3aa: CASSYSGGGAFF
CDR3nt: TGTGCCAGCAGTTACAGCGGGGGGGGAGCTTTCTTT

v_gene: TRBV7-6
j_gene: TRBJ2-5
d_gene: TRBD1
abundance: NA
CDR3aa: CASSPTGVSQETQYF
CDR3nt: TGTGCCAGCAGCCCTACAGGGGTCTCCCAAGAGACCCAGTACTTC

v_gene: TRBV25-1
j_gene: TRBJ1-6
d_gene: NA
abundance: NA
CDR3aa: CASSKPGSYNSPLHF
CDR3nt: TGTGCCAGCAGTAAACCGGGATCCTATAATTCACCCCTCCACTTT

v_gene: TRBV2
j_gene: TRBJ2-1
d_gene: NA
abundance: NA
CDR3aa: CASRGGYNEQFF
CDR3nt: TGTGCCAGCAGGGGAGGCTACAATGAGCAGTTCTTC

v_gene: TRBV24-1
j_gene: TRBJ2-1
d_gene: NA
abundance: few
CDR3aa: CATSDPSGSSYNEQFF
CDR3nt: TGTGCCACCAGTGACCCGAGCGGCAGCTCCTACAATGAGCAGTTCTTC

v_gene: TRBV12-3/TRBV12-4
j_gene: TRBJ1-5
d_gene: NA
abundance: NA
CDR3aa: CASSREREAQHF
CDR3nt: TGTGCCAGCAGCCGCGAGAGGGAGGCCCAGCATTTT

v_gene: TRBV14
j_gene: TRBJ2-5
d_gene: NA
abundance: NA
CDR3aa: CASSQNLGETQYF
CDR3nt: TGTGCCAGCAGCCAGAATTTGGGAGAGACCCAGTACTTC

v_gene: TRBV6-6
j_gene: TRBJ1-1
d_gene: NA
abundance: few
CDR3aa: CATFGGATTFF
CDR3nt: TGTGCCACCTTTGGGGGGGCGACGACTTTCTTT

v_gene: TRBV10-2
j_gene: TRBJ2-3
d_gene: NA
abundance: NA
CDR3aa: CASSESATSTDTQYF
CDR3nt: TGCGCCAGCAGTGAGTCAGCCACCAGCACAGATACGCAGTATTTT

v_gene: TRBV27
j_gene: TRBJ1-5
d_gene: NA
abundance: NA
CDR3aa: CASSPDFRRGQPQHF
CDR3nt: TGTGCCAGCAGTCCCGATTTTAGAAGGGGTCAGCCCCAGCATTTT

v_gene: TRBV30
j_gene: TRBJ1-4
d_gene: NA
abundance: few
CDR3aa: CAWSVWGSVHEKLFF
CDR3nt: TGTGCCTGGAGTGTATGGGGCAGTGTCCATGAAAAACTGTTTTTT

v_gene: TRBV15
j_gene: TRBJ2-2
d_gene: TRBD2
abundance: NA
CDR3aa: CATSGGLAGVAHTGELFF
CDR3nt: TGTGCCACCTCAGGAGGACTAGCGGGAGTAGCTCACACCGGGGAGCTGTTTTTT

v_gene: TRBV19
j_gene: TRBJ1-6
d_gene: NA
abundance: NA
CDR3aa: CASRSGQTGSPLHF
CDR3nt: TGTGCCAGTAGATCGGGACAAACAGGGTCACCCCTCCACTTT

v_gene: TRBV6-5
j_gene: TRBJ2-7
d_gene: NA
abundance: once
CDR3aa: CASSSGWAYEQYF
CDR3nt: TGTGCCAGCAGCTCAGGCTGGGCCTACGAGCAGTACTTC

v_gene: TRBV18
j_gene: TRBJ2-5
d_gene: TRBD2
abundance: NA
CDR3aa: CASSPPEAGIQETQYF
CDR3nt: TGTGCCAGCTCACCACCGGAAGCGGGGATACAAGAGACCCAGTACTTC

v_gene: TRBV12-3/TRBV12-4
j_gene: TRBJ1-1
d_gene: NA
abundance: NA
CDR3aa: CASSFYTEAFF
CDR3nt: TGTGCCAGCAGTTTCTACACTGAAGCTTTCTTT

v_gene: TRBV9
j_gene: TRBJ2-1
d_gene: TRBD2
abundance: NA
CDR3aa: CASSVPLAGDNEQFF
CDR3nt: TGTGCCAGCAGCGTACCACTAGCGGGGGACAATGAGCAGTTCTTC

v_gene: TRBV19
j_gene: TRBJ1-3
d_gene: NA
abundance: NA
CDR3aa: CASSAGRSSGNTIYF
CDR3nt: TGTGCCAGTAGTGCGGGACGGAGCTCTGGAAACACCATATATTTT

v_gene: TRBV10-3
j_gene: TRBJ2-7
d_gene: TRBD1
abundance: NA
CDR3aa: CAIKGQGVDEQYF
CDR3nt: TGTGCCATCAAGGGACAGGGGGTCGACGAGCAGTACTTC

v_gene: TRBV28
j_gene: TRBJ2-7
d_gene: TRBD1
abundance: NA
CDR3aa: CASHGGQGSFEQYF
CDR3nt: TGTGCCAGCCACGGGGGACAGGGGTCGTTCGAGCAGTACTTC

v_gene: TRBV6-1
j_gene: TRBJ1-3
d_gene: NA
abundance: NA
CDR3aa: CASSEQGGNTIYF
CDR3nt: TGTGCCAGCAGTGAACAGGGCGGAAACACCATATATTTT

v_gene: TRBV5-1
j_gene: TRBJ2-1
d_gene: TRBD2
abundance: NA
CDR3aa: CASSLGRTSGNPKAYNEQFF
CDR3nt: TGCGCCAGCAGCTTGGGTCGTACTAGCGGGAATCCTAAAGCCTACAATGAGCAGTTCTTC

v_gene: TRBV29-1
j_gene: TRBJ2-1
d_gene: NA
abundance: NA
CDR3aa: CSVANNEQFF
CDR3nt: TGCAGCGTCGCAAACAATGAGCAGTTCTTC

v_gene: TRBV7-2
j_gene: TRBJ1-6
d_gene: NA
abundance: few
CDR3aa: CASSLGGGGAGNSPLHF
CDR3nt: TGTGCCAGCAGCTTAGGGGGAGGAGGGGCCGGGAATTCACCCCTCCACTTT

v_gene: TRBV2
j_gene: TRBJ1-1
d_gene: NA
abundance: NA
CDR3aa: CASSGQGNTEAFF
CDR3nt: TGTGCCAGCAGTGGGCAGGGGAACACTGAAGCTTTCTTT

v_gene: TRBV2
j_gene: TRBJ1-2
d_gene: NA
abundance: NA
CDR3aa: CASSEDREGYTF
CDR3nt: TGTGCCAGCAGTGAAGACCGGGAGGGCTACACCTTC

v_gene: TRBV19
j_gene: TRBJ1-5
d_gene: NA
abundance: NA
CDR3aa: CASSLAVSNQPQHF
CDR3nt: TGTGCCAGTAGTCTAGCGGTTAGCAATCAGCCCCAGCATTTT

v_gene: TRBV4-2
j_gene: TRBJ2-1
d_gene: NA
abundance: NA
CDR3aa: CASNPGGGTNNEQFF
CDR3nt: TGTGCCAGCAACCCAGGGGGGGGGACCAACAATGAGCAGTTCTTC

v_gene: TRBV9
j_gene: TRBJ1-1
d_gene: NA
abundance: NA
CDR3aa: CASSVTSRWDTEAFF
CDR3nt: TGTGCCAGCAGCGTGACTTCTAGGTGGGACACTGAAGCTTTCTTT

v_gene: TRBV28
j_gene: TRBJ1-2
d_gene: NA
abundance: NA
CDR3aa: CASRSREHYGYTF
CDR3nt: TGTGCCAGCAGGTCCAGGGAGCACTATGGCTACACCTTC

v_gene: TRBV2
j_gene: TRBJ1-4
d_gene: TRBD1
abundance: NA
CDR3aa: CASSSRGRTNEKLFF
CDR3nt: TGTGCCAGCAGTTCCAGGGGGCGGACTAATGAAAAACTGTTTTTT

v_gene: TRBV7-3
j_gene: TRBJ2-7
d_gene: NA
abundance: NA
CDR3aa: CASSPSYEQYF
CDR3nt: TGTGCCAGCAGCCCCTCCTACGAGCAGTACTTC

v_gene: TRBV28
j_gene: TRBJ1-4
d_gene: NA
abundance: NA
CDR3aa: CASSLGQSYGEKLFF
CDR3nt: TGTGCCAGCAGTTTGGGCCAGAGTTACGGTGAAAAACTGTTTTTT

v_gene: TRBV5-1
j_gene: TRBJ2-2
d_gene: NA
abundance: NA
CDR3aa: CASSDSAGTTGELFF
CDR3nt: TGCGCCAGCAGCGATTCAGCAGGAACCACCGGGGAGCTGTTTTTT

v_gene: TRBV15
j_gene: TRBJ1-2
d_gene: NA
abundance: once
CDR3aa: CATSRDRGKSGRDYGYTF
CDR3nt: TGTGCCACCAGCAGAGATAGAGGTAAAAGTGGCAGGGACTATGGCTACACCTTC

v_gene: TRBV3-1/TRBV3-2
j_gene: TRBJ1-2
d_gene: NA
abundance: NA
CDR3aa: CASSQEETEGYTF
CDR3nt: TGTGCCAGCAGCCAAGAAGAGACGGAGGGCTACACCTTC

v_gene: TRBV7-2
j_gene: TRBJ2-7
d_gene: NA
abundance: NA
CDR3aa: CASSLVARSSYEQYF
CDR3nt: TGTGCCAGCAGCTTAGTTGCGAGGAGCTCCTACGAGCAGTACTTC